This T cell receptor beta chain was sequenced for a study of OX40 agonist ivuxolimab in advanced cancers. The protocol was immunoSEQ multiplex PCR, while the TCRdb copy is restricted to in-frame clones and leaves out a portion. The table includes under 85,000 clones, approximately 90% detected once. Germline V gene lookup returns CDR1 WNHNN and CDR2 SYGVQD (reference sequence). V trimming: 6 bases; J trimming: 6 bases; junction bases outside the gene matches: 1. This CDR3 region has 12 residues. The V call is TRBV10-1, the J call TRBJ1-1, with 10 bases fitting TRBD1. The sequencing here drew on CD4+ or CD8+ T cells sorted from blood, taken in a trial of the OX40 agonist ivuxolimab. This sequence was found in an adult with an advanced solid tumor such as melanoma, head and neck, liver or kidney cancer. Written as DNA, the CDR3 is TGCGCCAGCAGAGGGACAGGGGCTGAAGCTTTCTTT. Protein: CASRGTGAEAFF.